This T cell receptor (beta chain) was sequenced during a study of CD8 T cells in Susac syndrome. CDR1 is SGHRS and CDR2 is YFSETQ in the germline V gene. The CDR3 consists of 15 residues. Trimming pared 2 bases from V and 1 base from J, leaving 12 bases between. Random hexamers primed reverse transcription of roughly 0.5 to 1 ug RNA. TCRdb independently ran MiXCR on the immunoSEQ multiplex PCR reads; one entry per CDR3 protein. The table has about 240,000 distinct CDR3 sequences, approximately 95% seen once. This chain connects TRBV5-1 to TRBJ2-5; D perhaps matches TRBD1 (5 bases). The source material was CD4+ T cells from PBMCs. The TCR originated in a human donor with Susac syndrome. For the CDR3, the DNA is TGCGCCAGCAGCTTTAGGGATGGGGCCCAAGAGACCCAGTACTTC. Translating gives CASSFRDGAQETQYF.